This TCR beta chain originates from a study of spatial heterogeneity in lung cancer (dated 2019 in TCRdb). Study-level background: Beta-chain transcripts were consistently detected in greater numbers than alpha-chain transcripts, which likely reflected higher beta-chain transcript abundance. Both alpha and beta chains were TCR-sequenced in samples taken at surgery, namely 220 tumor regions, under 80 matched nontumor lung samples and approximately 58 PBMC samples. In non-small cell lung cancer, the study made a quantitative comparison of TCR alpha and beta repertoires among multiple tumor regions, matched nontumor lung and blood. The study linked features of the TCR repertoire to counts of nonsynonymous mutations, which were determined by whole-exome sequencing of tumor tissue. In the raw uncorrected reads, each unique combination of TCR and UMI appeared on average more than ten times. TCR transcript counts in tumor regions correlated strongly with a T cell transcriptional module score from matched bulk RNA-seq.

Libraries were constructed by 5' RACE. The instrument given in TCRdb is NextSeq 500. To allow correction of PCR and sequencing errors, the TCR library protocol tagged every TCR cDNA molecule with a unique molecular identifier. The source study handled its data this way. TCR identification, UMI-based error correction and CDR3 extraction were all carried out with Decombinator tools. TCRs above a frequency of 2 per 1,000, corresponding to the top 1% of the tumor frequency distribution, were defined as expanded. Expanded tumor TCRs were classed as regional if statistically deemed absent (corrected P<0.05) from at least one tumor region, otherwise ubiquitous. Renyi diversity was calculated using the R vegan package after each repertoire was subsampled 100 times to 5,000 TCRs. CDR3 similarity networks were built from amino acid triplet string-kernel similarity, with CDR3s being connected when pairwise similarity was above 0.82. In TCRdb, the public reads were trimmed at Q25 with fastp and aligned with MiXCR, with productive beta chains retained. Records with the same CDR3 protein are collapsed into one entry carrying the most frequent genes and DNA. For this entry, the V and J calls and clone size follow TCRdb and not the study's own pipeline. The table for this sample lists about 20,000 distinct CDR3 sequences; 15% of them were counted only once. The ten largest clones capture about 30% of the sample.

This clonotype has just a few counts. Its antigen target is currently unknown. No much larger clone exists at a distance of one base, and base qualities are not known. What the authors observed across the whole study: Counts of ubiquitous and regional expanded TCRs were found to correlate with counts of ubiquitous and regional nonsynonymous mutations, respectively. Estimated TCR-seq coverage of tumor T cells was only about 7.4% for alpha chains and around 13% for beta chains. Additional single-cell paired TCR alpha and beta sequencing was considered necessary to confirm, at a functional level, the hypothesis that regional TCRs recognize regional mutations. The tumor nonsynonymous mutation count correlated with the number of expanded intratumoral alpha and beta TCRs.

This sample's time point label indicates: sample taken at primary tumor resection. The donors were some 70 patients from the lung TRACERx cohort who had early-stage, untreated non-small cell lung cancer. Whole RNA extracted from tumor and nontumor lung tissue, or from cryopreserved PBMC samples, was used for TCR sequencing without cell sorting. A patient was chosen for TCR sequencing only when enough RNA was available from at least two tumor regions. Before selection, tumor and adjacent nontumor lung specimens were reviewed by a lung pathologist. Compared with germline, V lacks 4 bases and J lacks 5 bases; bases without a gene match: 7. The CDR3 spans 15 residues, from the cysteine through the phenylalanine. The DNA shown is the 45-base CDR3, in frame from base 1.

Specimen: lung tumor tissue, collected at surgery. This TCR was recovered from a female donor with early-stage non-small cell lung cancer. The sequence is built from TRBV12-3 or TRBV12-4 and TRBJ2-1; the central 8 bases match TRBD1. Here the CDR3 is given as CASSSDRGRHNEQFF. In nucleotide form, the sequence is TGTGCCAGCAGTTCCGACAGGGGCAGGCACAATGAGCAGTTCTTC.